These 12 T cell receptor beta chains share one sample of origin, sequenced in a study of post-analysis software for immune sequencing data. Regarding the study as a whole: Patients used several TRBV segments, including TRBV5-6, TRBV5-1 and TRBV20-1, more often than controls.

Antigens of these TCRs are unknown. TCR beta cDNA libraries included unique molecular identifiers. Via MiXCR, TCRdb re-called the PCR reads, giving one row per CDR3 protein. Altogether roughly 400,000 distinct CDR3 sequences are present, 39% being singletons, with the ten largest covering 7.6%. Sequenced sample: blood. These receptor sequences come from a girl aged 2 to 10 with multiple sclerosis.

This clonotype was detected ten times or more. The V gene is TRBV7-9, the J gene TRBJ2-5; 16 bases are a match to TRBD2. The germline gives CDR1 SEHNR, CDR2 FQNEAQ (reference sequence). The CDR3 runs to 18 residues. V lost 5 bases to trimming and J lost 5 bases; unmatched junction nucleotides: 11. CDR3 protein: CASSPGTSGRAQSETQYF. DNA of the CDR3: TGTGCCAGCAGCCCAGGGACTAGCGGGAGGGCCCAATCGGAGACCCAGTACTTC.

This clonotype was recorded a few times. The V and J genes are TRBV27 and TRBJ1-2, with 7 bases matching TRBD1. Germline V CDR1 and CDR2: MNHEY, SMNVEV (reference sequence). The ends lost 7 bases at V and 6 bases at J; junction bases unmatched: 11. The CDR3 runs 14 residues. The CDR3 DNA sequence: TGTGCCAGCAAGGGGGCTAGTATGAGGCATGGCTACACCTTC. It codes for CASKGASMRHGYTF.

V usage is TRBV2 and J usage is TRBJ2-1, with D perhaps TRBD1 (5 bases). The V end was cut by 10 bases, the J end by 4 bases, with 14 bases between. The V gene's germline CDR1 is SNHLY and CDR2 FYNNEI. The CDR3 totals 13 residues. The CDR3 nucleotides read TGTGCCACCTGCAGGGTCCCATACAATGAGCAGTTCTTC. Amino acid sequence: CATCRVPYNEQFF.

The rearrangement uses TRBV5-1 and TRBJ2-6, with no clear D. This CDR3 contains 16 residues. V lost 0 bases, J lost 0 bases, and 7 bases lay in between. Germline V CDR1 and CDR2: SGHRS, YFSETQ. The CDR3 coding sequence is TGCGCCAGCAGCTTGGAGGTGCACTCTGGGGCCAACGTCCTGACTTTC. Translated: CASSLEVHSGANVLTF.

This clonotype was picked up a small number of times. V usage is TRBV12-3 or TRBV12-4 and J usage is TRBJ2-1, with 13 nucleotides matching TRBD2. Germline trimming cut 3 bases from V and 0 bases from J; bases unmatched to any gene: 8. CDR3 length: 19 residues. CDR3 in amino acids: CASSFRGTSGVSSYNEQFF. CDR3 DNA sequence: TGTGCCAGCAGTTTCAGGGGGACTAGCGGGGTCAGCTCCTACAATGAGCAGTTCTTC.

V gene TRBV3-1 combines with J gene TRBJ1-2, with D unresolved. CDR1 LGHDT and CDR2 YNNKEL come from the germline V gene (reference sequence). V lost 1 base to trimming and J lost 8 bases, with 14 bases between them. This CDR3 is 14 amino acids long. The CDR3 is CASSQAPRTEGYTF. The CDR3 nucleotides are TGTGCCAGCAGCCAAGCTCCGCGGACGGAGGGCTACACCTTC. The complete variable domain, with remaining parts taken from reference TRBV3-1 and TRBJ1-2, reads DTAVSQTPKYLVTQMGNDKSIKCEQNLGHDTMYWYKQDSKKFLKIMFSYNNKELIINETVPNRFSPKSPDKAHLNLHINSLELGDSAVYFCASSQAPRTEGYTFGSGTRLTVV.

V and J are TRBV6-6 and TRBJ1-4; D is possibly TRBD1 (5 bases). The CDR3 sequence is 16 residues long. Trimming took 10 bases from V and 0 from J, leaving 18 bases between them. Germline V gene lookup returns CDR1 MNHNY and CDR2 SVGAGI (reference sequence). The CDR3 nucleotides read TGTGCCAACAGGACGTCCGTTGGAACAACTAATGAAAAACTGTTTTTT. Protein: CANRTSVGTTNEKLFF.

Here the CDR3 reads CASSISGGSYEQYF. For the CDR3, the DNA is TGTGCCAGCAGCATTAGCGGGGGTTCCTACGAGCAGTACTTC. The chain has TRBV7-3 and TRBJ2-7; 9 bases line up with TRBD2. The CDR3 loop spans 14 amino acids. Germline V gene sequence: CDR1 SGHTA, CDR2 FQGTGA. The V and J ends lost 5 bases and 1 base, in that order; junction bases with no gene match: 3.

V is TRBV27 and J is TRBJ2-5; a possible D gene is TRBD2 (5 bases). The CDR3 loop spans 15 amino acids. Germline V lookup: CDR1 MNHEY, CDR2 SMNVEV (reference sequence). V was pared by 6 bases and J by 7 bases, with 21 bases between. CDR3 nucleotide sequence: TGTGCCAGCAGCCTAGCAGCGAACCTCGGAGGGACCCAGTACTTC. This translates into CASSLAANLGGTQYF.

The chain carries TRBV20-1 and TRBJ1-1; 7 positions match TRBD1. V dropped 4 bases and J dropped 5; count of bases not matched to a gene: 16. Germline V gene sequence: CDR1 DFQATT, CDR2 SNEGSKA (reference sequence). The CDR3 has 16 amino acids. CDR3 coding DNA: TGCAGTGCTAACTACCGACAGGGCGGAATGAGAACTGAAGCTTTCTTT. This sequence encodes CSANYRQGGMRTEAFF.

This chain uses TRBV12-3 or TRBV12-4 with TRBJ2-5; D is perhaps TRBD1 (6 bases). V lost 2 bases to trimming and J lost 7 bases, with 11 bases between them. The CDR3 is made up of 13 amino acids. CDR3 in amino acids: CASSLQGIGTQYF. CDR3 nucleotides: TGTGCCAGCAGTTTACAGGGGATTGGGACCCAGTACTTC.

This rearrangement joins TRBV6-2 or TRBV6-3 to TRBJ1-1, with D uncertain. V was clipped by 3 bases and J by 7 bases, with 12 bases between them. The CDR3 extends over 13 amino acids. Germline V gene lookup returns CDR1 MNHEY and CDR2 SVGEGT. The CDR3 region has the DNA TGTGCCAGCAGTTATACCCCCGCGCTTGAAGCTTTCTTT. Amino acids: CASSYTPALEAFF.